Below, 21 T cell receptor beta chains from the same sample are listed, as sequenced in a study of T cells in Graves' hyperthyroidism and ophthalmopathy. RNA transcripts provided the source from which TCR beta CDR3 regions were amplified. The TCR CDR3 was amplified in a first-round RT-PCR using the HTBI primer set. Via MiXCR, TCRdb re-called the multiplex PCR reads, giving one row per CDR3 protein. The data contain a few hundred thousand distinct CDR3 sequences, less than 25% of them singletons. The sequencing input was blood. These TCRs come from a man in his late teens or twenties with Graves' hyperthyroidism.

This clonotype was observed at least ten times. This rearrangement joins TRBV7-6 to TRBJ2-7; no firm D call. Trimming removed 0 bases at V and 3 bases at J, with 9 bases between. The CDR3 has 14 residues. Germline CDR1 is SGHVS and CDR2 is FNYEAQ. CDR3 region: CASSLASRSYEQYF. CDR3 sequence (DNA): TGTGCCAGCAGCTTAGCGTCCAGGAGCTACGAGCAGTACTTC.

As for this clonotype: Here the CDR3 omits its conserved ending phenylalanine or tryptophan, so a read error is the likely source. The DNA is left out, because the CDR3 cannot be placed on it with certainty; the CDR3 is given as TCRdb lists it. This chain joins TRBV2 and TRBJ2-2. The CDR3 length is 11 residues, termini included. Per the germline V gene, CDR1 is SNHLY and CDR2 is FYNNEI. The CDR3 is CASSENGELCL.

This clonotype was observed at least ten times. The rearrangement links TRBV28 to TRBJ2-7; TRBD1 agrees at 10 bases. Germline assignment: CDR1 MDHEN and CDR2 SYDVKM. V shed 7 bases, J shed 6 bases, and the junction held 15 bases outside the gene matches. This CDR3 has 16 amino acids. In DNA form, the CDR3 reads TGTGCCAGCACCCCCTCGGACAGGGGGTTCCAGGGCGAGCAGTACTTC. Amino acids: CASTPSDRGFQGEQYF.

This clonotype has more than one count but fewer than ten. This chain uses TRBV12-3 or TRBV12-4 with TRBJ1-1, with D unclear. The CDR3 has 15 amino acids. Trimming left V 2 bases short and J 1 base short, with 11 bases between. CDR3 protein: CASSLLSGENTEAFF. The CDR3 DNA sequence: TGTGCCAGCAGTTTATTGTCGGGAGAGAACACTGAAGCTTTCTTT.

This clonotype was observed at least ten times. This chain links TRBV12-3 or TRBV12-4 with TRBJ1-1; D remains ambiguous. The CDR3 is 14 residues long. Trimming left V 2 bases short and J 3 bases short, with 10 bases between. The CDR3 protein is CASSLLGLDTEAFF. The CDR3 DNA is TGTGCCAGCAGTTTACTAGGGTTGGACACTGAAGCTTTCTTT.

This clonotype occurred many times. The chain employs TRBV6-1 and TRBJ1-3; D remains ambiguous. Germline V gene lookup returns CDR1 MNHNS and CDR2 SASEGT. This CDR3 has 16 amino acids. The V gene lost 7 bases and the J gene lost 0 bases, with 16 bases spanning the gap. The CDR3 reads CASMRNVGSSGNTIYF. In nucleotides, the CDR3 is TGTGCCAGCATGAGGAACGTGGGGAGCTCTGGAAACACCATATATTTT.

The rearrangement links TRBV5-1 to TRBJ2-2; D unclear. The germline CDR1 and CDR2 sequences are SGHRS and YFSETQ. The CDR3 is 14 amino acids. The V end was cut by 2 bases, the J end by 6 bases, with 11 bases between. The CDR3 here is CASSFPGTAGELFF. The CDR3 coding sequence is TGCGCCAGCAGCTTTCCCGGTACGGCCGGGGAGCTGTTTTTT.

This clonotype was observed a few times. The rearrangement joins TRBV28 to TRBJ1-5; D is uncertain. Trimming took 7 bases from V and 7 from J, leaving 14 bases between them. Germline V gene data show CDR1 as MDHEN and CDR2 as SYDVKM. The CDR3 runs to 13 residues. CDR3 loop: CASNQLVDQPQHF. CDR3 coding DNA: TGTGCCAGCAACCAACTGGTGGACCAGCCCCAGCATTTT.

The J gene is TRBJ2-3, the V gene TRBV12-3 or TRBV12-4; either TRBD1 or TRBD2 may fit D (5 bases each). There are 12 residues in the CDR3. The V and J ends lost 6 bases and 11 bases respectively, with 15 bases between them. The DNA of the CDR3 is TGTGCCAGCAGCCTGGGACCTTCGGAGCAGTATTTT. Translated, it gives CASSLGPSEQYF.

This clonotype was picked up a small number of times. The chain recombines TRBV11-2 with TRBJ1-3; D unresolved. The V end lost 4 bases, the J end lost 1 base, and 17 bases lay between the germline ends. The CDR3 totals 17 residues. Germline V gives CDR1 SGHAT, CDR2 FQNNGV. CDR3 protein: CASSSRGRGGSGNTIYF. The CDR3 nucleotides read TGTGCCAGCAGCTCGAGAGGCCGGGGAGGATCTGGAAACACCATATATTTT.

Many counts were recorded for this clonotype. V usage is TRBV12-3 or TRBV12-4 and J usage is TRBJ1-2, with no clear D. The germline V and J ends were trimmed by 3 bases and 8 bases, with 16 bases remaining between them. The CDR3 spans 14 residues. The DNA for the CDR3 is TGTGCCAGCAGTTTTCCCTACCCCCCGCGGGGCTACACCTTC. Protein: CASSFPYPPRGYTF.

This clonotype was seen at least ten times. CDR3 bases: TGTGCCAGCAGCTCCAGGGGGTCTAACTATGGCTACACCTTC. The encoded protein is CASSSRGSNYGYTF. The genes are TRBV7-2 and TRBJ1-2; 7 bases match TRBD1. Germline trimming cut 4 bases from V and 0 bases from J; bases unmatched to any gene: 2. This CDR3 spans 14 amino acids. CDR1 SGHTA and CDR2 FQGNSA come from the germline V gene.

V gene TRBV6-1 combines with J gene TRBJ1-2; no clear D gene. The CDR3 length is 12 residues. Deletions cut 6 bases from V and 2 bases from J, with 7 bases between. Germline V gene data show CDR1 as MNHNS and CDR2 as SASEGT. This CDR3 is CASRPTNYGYTF. CDR3 nucleotides: TGTGCCAGCAGACCAACCAACTATGGCTACACCTTC.

The V gene is TRBV6-1, the J gene TRBJ1-3, with TRBD1 identical over 7 bases. CDR3 length: 17 amino acids. Germline CDR1 MNHNS, CDR2 SASEGT. With 4 bases clipped from V and 5 bases from J, the junction kept 14 bases outside the gene matches. CDR3 region: CASSGVRQGLLRNTIYF. The DNA of the CDR3 is TGTGCCAGCAGTGGAGTCCGACAGGGTCTACTTCGAAACACCATATATTTT.

This clonotype has a handful of counts. CDR3 protein: CASSDGQGIQPQHF. The CDR3 nucleotides read TGTGCCAGCAGCGACGGACAGGGCATTCAGCCCCAGCATTTT. The rearrangement links TRBV3-1 to TRBJ1-5; 8 bases agree with TRBD1. With V trimmed by 5 bases and J by 6 bases, 6 bases remained unmatched. The length of the CDR3 is 14 residues. CDR1 is LGHDT and CDR2 is YNNKEL in the germline V gene (reference sequence).

About this clonotype: A single base separates this from a much larger clone, so it may be a read error. J is TRBJ1-5 and V is TRBV28; the D is unclear. The germline CDR1 and CDR2 sequences are MDHEN and SYDVKM. The CDR3 is made up of 14 amino acids. The CDR3 DNA sequence: TGTGCCAGCAGCTTTCAGTCGAGCAATCAGTCCCAGCATTTT. This encodes CASSFQSSNQSQHF.

This clonotype was observed many times. The junction differs from germline at one of its ends, possibly a read error. The chain combines TRBV12-3 or TRBV12-4 with TRBJ2-4, with TRBD2 as a possible D gene (5 bases). The CDR3 loop spans 15 amino acids. The CDR3 region has the DNA TGTGCCAGCAGTTTAGTAGGTCTAGCCAAAAACATTAAGTACTTC. This codes for CASSLVGLAKNIKYF.

The sample holds many counts of this clonotype. This sequence joins TRBV12-3 or TRBV12-4 and TRBJ2-5; tentatively, D is TRBD1 (5 bases). The germline V and J ends were trimmed by 3 bases and 6 bases, with 14 bases remaining between them. The CDR3 runs 14 residues. The CDR3 DNA reads TGTGCCAGCAGTTTTGGGGCAGGGATACAGACCCAGTACTTC. It yields the protein CASSFGAGIQTQYF.

This clonotype occurred once. The rearrangement links TRBV28 to TRBJ2-7; D remains ambiguous. The CDR3 length is 12 residues. Trimming pared 6 bases from V and 5 bases from J, leaving 11 bases between. Germline lookup yields CDR1 MDHEN and CDR2 SYDVKM. The CDR3 region has the DNA TGTGCCAGCAGCCACCCTGGCGACGAGCAGTACTTC. Translating gives CASSHPGDEQYF.

This rearrangement joins TRBV28 to TRBJ2-5; TRBD2 agrees at 8 bases. Germline CDR1 is MDHEN and CDR2 is SYDVKM. The CDR3 covers 16 residues. V lost 5 bases and J lost 5; bases outside the gene matches: 13. Written as DNA, the CDR3 is TGTGCCAGCAGTACGCCCGGGCGGGGGGTCTTGGAGACCCAGTACTTC. Protein sequence: CASSTPGRGVLETQYF.

The gene calls are TRBV11-2 and TRBJ1-3; tentatively, D is TRBD1 (6 bases). Germline V gene lookup returns CDR1 SGHAT and CDR2 FQNNGV. This CDR3 has 19 residues. Deletions cut 6 bases from V and 0 bases from J, with 24 bases between. CDR3: CASSAQGWPFILSGNTIYF. The CDR3 DNA sequence: TGTGCCAGCAGTGCACAGGGTTGGCCCTTTATTCTCTCTGGAAACACCATATATTTT. Full variable domain (rest looked up from reference TRBV11-2 and TRBJ1-3): EAGVAQSPRYKIIEKRQSVAFWCNPISGHATLYWYQQILGQGPKLLIQFQNNGVVDDSQLPKDRFSAERLKGVDSTLKIQPAKLEDSAVYLCASSAQGWPFILSGNTIYFGEGSWLTVV.